Below, 19 T cell receptor beta chains from the same sample are listed, as sequenced in a study of CD8+ T cells in alopecia areata (dated by TCRdb to 2017 to 2018). The library relied on the immunoSEQ multiplex PCR assay. RNA was extracted from all samples and reverse transcribed into cDNA, which served as template for TCR sequencing. Entries here come from immuneACCESS through TCRdb and include only in-frame sequences with V and J called. Some clones fail to appear in such tables; in the studies checked, an unresolved V gene covers under half of the shortfall, and the cause of the remainder is unknown. The table for this sample lists 90,000 or so clones; about 40% of them were counted only once. Of the sample, 18% is held by the ten largest clones. Read against the paper, the sample's time point label means: around 24 weeks on oral tofacitinib. In the paper's terms, the treatment or condition label means: oral pan-JAK inhibitor, 5-10 mg twice daily.

The specimen comprised CD8+ T cells sorted from blood, sampled at week 24, from a patient treated with tofacitinib. All receptors come from a human donor with alopecia areata.

This sequence joins TRBV15 and TRBJ2-1; D may be TRBD1 or TRBD2 (5 bases each). Trimming pared 3 bases from V and 2 bases from J, leaving 14 bases between. CDR1 is LNHNV, CDR2 YYDKDF, per germline (reference sequence). This CDR3 region has 16 residues. The CDR3, as DNA: TGTGCCACCAGCAGCACTGACCTGGGGGCCTACAATGAGCAGTTCTTC. Amino acid sequence: CATSSTDLGAYNEQFF.

V gene TRBV11-2 combines with J gene TRBJ1-2, with D possibly matching TRBD1 (6 bases). This CDR3 spans 15 amino acids. Germline loops: CDR1 SGHAT, CDR2 FQNNGV. The V and J ends lost 6 bases and 3 bases respectively, with 17 bases between them. CDR3 loop: CASSAGVDRHYGYTF. The CDR3 DNA reads TGTGCCAGCAGTGCAGGGGTGGATCGTCACTATGGCTACACCTTC.

The chain is built from TRBV9 and TRBJ1-1; D perhaps matches TRBD1 (6 bases). Germline CDR1 is SGDLS and CDR2 is YYNGEE. The CDR3 is 14 amino acids. The germline V and J ends were trimmed by 4 bases and 7 bases, with 17 bases remaining between them. The CDR3 DNA sequence: TGTGCCAGCAGCCCTGGAGGGGGGCCATATGAAGCTTTCTTT. Protein product: CASSPGGGPYEAFF.

The genes are TRBV2 and TRBJ2-7; D possibly corresponds to TRBD1 (7 bases). The CDR3 consists of 16 residues. Trimming shortened V by 0 bases and J by 1 base, and 13 bases separated the two germline ends. The V gene's germline CDR1 is SNHLY and CDR2 FYNNEI. The CDR3 region has the DNA TGTGCCAGCAGTGAAGCTGGGGGGACAGCGTCCTACGAGCAGTACTTC. Its translation: CASSEAGGTASYEQYF.

The chain carries TRBV10-2 and TRBJ1-2; D uncertain. The CDR3 has 13 residues. V was pared by 3 bases and J by 7 bases, with 12 bases between. Germline V gene lookup returns CDR1 WSHSY and CDR2 SAAADI. The CDR3 nucleotides read TGCGCCAGCAGTGACAGTCCGTCGTTTGGCTACACCTTC. It specifies CASSDSPSFGYTF.

The chain recombines TRBV29-1 with TRBJ2-1; TRBD2 matches at 8 bases. Unmatched junction bases numbered 9, after V lost 1 base and J lost 7 bases. Per germline, CDR1 SQVTM and CDR2 ANQGSEA. The CDR3 spans 15 residues. Written as DNA, the CDR3 is TGCAGCGTTGAAGGTTTGGGGACTAGGGATAATGAGCAGTTCTTC. Residues: CSVEGLGTRDNEQFF.

In its sample, this clone was seen a few times. V usage is TRBV29-1 and J usage is TRBJ2-5, with 9 bases fitting TRBD1. Germline loops: CDR1 SQVTM, CDR2 ANQGSEA. The CDR3 is 15 amino acids. J gave up 5 bases and V 3 bases, and 10 bases lay outside the gene matches. The CDR3 bases are TGCAGCGTTGAGAAGAGGACAGGGGTAAGGGAGACCCAGTACTTC. Protein sequence: CSVEKRTGVRETQYF.

This clone was found once. The chain carries TRBV4-1 and TRBJ2-7; 11 nucleotides match TRBD2. Losses at the gene ends were 0 bases for V and 3 bases for J; bases not matched to a gene: 4. The CDR3 extends over 16 amino acids. In germline, CDR1 is MGHRA, CDR2 YSYEKL. CDR3 nucleotides: TGCGCCAGCAGCCAAGACACTAGCGGGAGTTTCTACGAGCAGTACTTC. This gives the protein CASSQDTSGSFYEQYF.

This clone was seen many times. The V and J genes are TRBV28 and TRBJ2-1, with 12 bases identical to TRBD2. The CDR3 is 17 amino acids. The V segment lost 5 bases and the J segment 0 bases; nucleotides outside the gene matches: 5. The germline V gene encodes CDR1 MDHEN and CDR2 SYDVKM. The CDR3 coding sequence is TGTGCCAGCAGTCAATGGACTAGCGGGGACTCCTACAATGAGCAGTTCTTC. This encodes CASSQWTSGDSYNEQFF.

The V gene is TRBV9, the J gene TRBJ2-2; D perhaps matches TRBD2 (7 bases). Trimming cost V 7 bases and J 6 bases, with 16 bases left between them. Looked up from germline, CDR1 is SGDLS and CDR2 is YYNGEE. This CDR3 is 14 amino acids long. In DNA, the CDR3 is TGTGCCAGCCAATTAACCGGGGGGCCCGGGGAGCTGTTTTTT. Translation gives CASQLTGGPGELFF.

This clone is large within its sample. This chain connects TRBV18 to TRBJ2-2; no reliable D call. Germline-derived CDR1 and CDR2 are KGHSH and LQKENI. CDR3 length equals 12 residues. Trimming removed 2 bases at V and 6 bases at J, with 4 bases between. CDR3 nucleotides: TGTGCCAGCTCACCAGGTTCCGGGGAGCTGTTTTTT. Protein product: CASSPGSGELFF.

This clone was seen more than once but under ten times. The chain is built from TRBV27 and TRBJ1-1; D gene ambiguous. Germline CDR1 is MNHEY and CDR2 is SMNVEV (reference sequence). The CDR3 is 11 amino acids. V lost 6 bases to trimming and J lost 2 bases, with 4 bases between them. CDR3 loop: CASRTNTEAFF. The CDR3 coding sequence is TGTGCCAGCAGAACCAACACTGAAGCTTTCTTT.

V is TRBV9 and J is TRBJ2-5, with D possibly being TRBD2 (5 bases). V dropped 4 bases and J dropped 4 bases, with 17 bases sitting between them. Germline loops: CDR1 SGDLS, CDR2 YYNGEE. CDR3 length equals 15 residues. The CDR3 sequence is CASSPESRVGETQYF. The CDR3, as DNA: TGTGCCAGCAGCCCCGAGTCGAGGGTAGGAGAGACCCAGTACTTC.

This clone was detected only a few times. This rearrangement joins TRBV11-2 to TRBJ2-1, with D possibly TRBD2 on 5 matching bases. V gave up 1 base and J gave up 9 bases, with 7 bases separating them. CDR1 and CDR2 (germline): SGHAT, FQNNGV. The CDR3 is made up of 12 amino acids. CDR3 DNA: TGTGCCAGCAGCTTAGGAGCGGTTGAGCAGTTCTTC. Encoded protein: CASSLGAVEQFF. The variable domain in full, with the rest retrieved from reference TRBV11-2 and TRBJ2-1, is EAGVAQSPRYKIIEKRQSVAFWCNPISGHATLYWYQQILGQGPKLLIQFQNNGVVDDSQLPKDRFSAERLKGVDSTLKIQPAKLEDSAVYLCASSLGAVEQFFGPGTRLTVL.

The chain's CDR3 is CASSPFPVSGSYEQYF. DNA for the CDR3: TGTGCCAGCAGCCCCTTTCCCGTTTCGGGTTCCTACGAGCAGTACTTC. This sequence joins TRBV7-2 and TRBJ2-7, with D unclear. V lost 5 bases and J 1 base, leaving 18 bases between the germline ends. In germline, CDR1 is SGHTA, CDR2 FQGNSA. The CDR3 contains 16 residues.

CDR3 sequence: CASSVGTSEYNEQFF. The CDR3 bases are TGTGCCAGCAGCGTCGGGACTAGTGAATACAATGAGCAGTTCTTC. The gene calls are TRBV9 and TRBJ2-1; TRBD2 matches 8 bases. The CDR3 totals 15 residues. The V and J ends lost 2 bases and 4 bases, in that order; junction bases with no gene match: 5. CDR1 and CDR2 (germline): SGDLS, YYNGEE. Full variable domain (rest looked up from reference TRBV9 and TRBJ2-1): DSGVTQTPKHLITATGQRVTLRCSPRSGDLSVYWYQQSLDQGLQFLIQYYNGEERAKGNILERFSAQQFPDLHSELNLSSLELGDSALYFCASSVGTSEYNEQFFGPGTRLTVL.

The chain has TRBV30 and TRBJ2-1, with 7 bases matching TRBD2. This CDR3 has 16 residues. J was trimmed by 0 bases and V by 1 base; bases with no gene match: 6. Looked up from germline, CDR1 is GTSNPN and CDR2 is SVGIG (reference sequence). The CDR3 DNA follows: TGTGCCTGGAGTGCCTTATCTAGCGGCTCCTACAATGAGCAGTTCTTC. Its protein is CAWSALSSGSYNEQFF.

This clone was seen more than once but under ten times. V gene TRBV11-2 combines with J gene TRBJ2-3, with TRBD1 matching 8 bases. V was pared by 1 base and J by 2 bases, with 5 bases of the junction left unmatched. CDR1 and CDR2 from the germline V gene are SGHAT and FQNNGV. This CDR3 contains 16 residues. In DNA form, the CDR3 reads TGTGCCAGCAGCTTAGGACCAGGGGGCGACACAGATACGCAGTATTTT. This encodes CASSLGPGGDTDTQYF.

This clone showed up just a few times. The rearrangement joins TRBV9 to TRBJ2-7; possibly TRBD1 or TRBD2 for D (6 bases each). The V end was cut by 2 bases, the J end by 7 bases, with 16 bases between. This CDR3 has 14 residues. Germline-derived CDR1 and CDR2 are SGDLS and YYNGEE. This CDR3 reads CASSVTGAPEEQYF. The DNA of the CDR3 is TGTGCCAGCAGCGTGACGGGGGCGCCGGAAGAGCAGTACTTC.